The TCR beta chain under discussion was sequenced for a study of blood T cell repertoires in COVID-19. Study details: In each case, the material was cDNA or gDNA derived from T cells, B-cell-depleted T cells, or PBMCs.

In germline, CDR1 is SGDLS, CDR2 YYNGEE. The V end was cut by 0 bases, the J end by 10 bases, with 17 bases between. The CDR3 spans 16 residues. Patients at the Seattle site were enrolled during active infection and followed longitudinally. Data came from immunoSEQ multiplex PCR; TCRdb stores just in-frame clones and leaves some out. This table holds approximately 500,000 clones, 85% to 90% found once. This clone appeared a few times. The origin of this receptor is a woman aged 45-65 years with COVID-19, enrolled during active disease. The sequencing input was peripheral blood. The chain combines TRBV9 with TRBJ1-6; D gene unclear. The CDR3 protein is CASSVDAGESRSPLHF. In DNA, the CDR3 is TGTGCCAGCAGCGTAGATGCCGGGGAGTCTAGGTCACCCCTCCACTTT.